This section outlines one T cell receptor (beta chain) sequence together with its context. The data derive from a study of cytomegalovirus exposure and HLA in healthy donors. Healthy bone marrow donors made up the donor group. The ends were cut back, 3 bases at V and 4 bases at J, with 9 bases in the middle. The germline gives CDR1 LNHDA, CDR2 SQIVND (reference sequence). The CDR3 spans 13 residues. In the PCR, 60 Vbeta and 13 Jbeta primers were used. Profiled with immunoSEQ multiplex PCR; TCRdb holds only in-frame clones, not every one. The sample contains 130,000 or so clones, roughly four fifths of which appear only once.

The clonotype comes from a female donor in good health and CMV-seronegative. This rearrangement joins TRBV19 to TRBJ1-1, with D perhaps matching TRBD1 (6 bases). Sequenced material: PBMCs. CDR3 DNA sequence: TGTGCCAGTAGTATTTCAGGGGTCACTGAAGCTTTCTTT. This gives the protein CASSISGVTEAFF.